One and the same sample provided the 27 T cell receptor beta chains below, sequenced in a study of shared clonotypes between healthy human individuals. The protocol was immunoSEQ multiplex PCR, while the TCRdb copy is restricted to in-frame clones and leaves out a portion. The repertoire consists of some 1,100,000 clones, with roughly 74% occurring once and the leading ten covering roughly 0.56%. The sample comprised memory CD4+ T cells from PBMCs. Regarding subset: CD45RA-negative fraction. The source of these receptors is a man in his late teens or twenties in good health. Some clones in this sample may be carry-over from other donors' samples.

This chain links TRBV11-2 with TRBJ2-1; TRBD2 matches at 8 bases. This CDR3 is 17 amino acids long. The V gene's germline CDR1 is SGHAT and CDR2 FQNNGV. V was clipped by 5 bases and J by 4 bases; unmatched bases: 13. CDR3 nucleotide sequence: TGTGCCAGCAGCCAACCGCCGGGACTAGGGGGTTACAATGAGCAGTTCTTC. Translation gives CASSQPPGLGGYNEQFF.

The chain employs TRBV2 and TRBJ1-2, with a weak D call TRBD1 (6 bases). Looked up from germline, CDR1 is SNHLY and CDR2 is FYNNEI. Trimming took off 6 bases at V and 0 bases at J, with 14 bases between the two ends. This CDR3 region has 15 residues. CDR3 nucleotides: TGTGCCAGCAGCGACTGGGACATAACTAACTATGGCTACACCTTC. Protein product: CASSDWDITNYGYTF.

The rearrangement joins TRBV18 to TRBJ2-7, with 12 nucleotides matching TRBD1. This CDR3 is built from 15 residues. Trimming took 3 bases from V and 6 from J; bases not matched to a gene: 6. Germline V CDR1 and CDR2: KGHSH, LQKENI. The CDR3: CASSPTGTGGREQYF. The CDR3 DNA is TGTGCCAGCTCACCGACCGGGACAGGGGGCCGCGAGCAGTACTTC.

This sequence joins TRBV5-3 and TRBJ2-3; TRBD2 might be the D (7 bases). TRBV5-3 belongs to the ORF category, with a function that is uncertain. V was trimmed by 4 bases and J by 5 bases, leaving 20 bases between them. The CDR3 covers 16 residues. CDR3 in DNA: TGTGCCAGAAGCGGCTTGAAGGGGGAGGGCCAAGATACGCAGTATTTT. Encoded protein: CARSGLKGEGQDTQYF.

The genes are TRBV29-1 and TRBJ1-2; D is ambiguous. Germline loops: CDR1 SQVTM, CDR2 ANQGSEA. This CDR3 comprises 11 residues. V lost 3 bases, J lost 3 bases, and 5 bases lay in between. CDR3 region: CSVDRYYGYTF. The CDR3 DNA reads TGCAGCGTTGACCGTTACTATGGCTACACCTTC.

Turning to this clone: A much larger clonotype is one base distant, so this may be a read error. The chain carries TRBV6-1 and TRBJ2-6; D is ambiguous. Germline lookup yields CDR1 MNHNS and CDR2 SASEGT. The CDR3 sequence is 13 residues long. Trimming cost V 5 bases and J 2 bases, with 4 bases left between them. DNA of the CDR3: TGTGCCAGCAGTTTACCTGGGGCCAACGTCCTGACTTTC. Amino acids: CASSLPGANVLTF.

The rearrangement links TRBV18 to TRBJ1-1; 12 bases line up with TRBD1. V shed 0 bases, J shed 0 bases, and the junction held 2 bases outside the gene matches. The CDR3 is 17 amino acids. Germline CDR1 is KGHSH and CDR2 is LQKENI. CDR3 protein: CASSPPGQGAMNTEAFF. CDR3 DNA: TGTGCCAGCTCACCACCGGGACAGGGGGCCATGAACACTGAAGCTTTCTTT.

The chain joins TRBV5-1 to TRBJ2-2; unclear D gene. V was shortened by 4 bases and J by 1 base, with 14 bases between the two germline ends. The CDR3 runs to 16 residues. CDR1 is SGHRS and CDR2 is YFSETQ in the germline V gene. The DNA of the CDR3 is TGCGCCAGCAGCGCGATCTCATCCGGGAACACCGGGGAGCTGTTTTTT. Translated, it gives CASSAISSGNTGELFF.

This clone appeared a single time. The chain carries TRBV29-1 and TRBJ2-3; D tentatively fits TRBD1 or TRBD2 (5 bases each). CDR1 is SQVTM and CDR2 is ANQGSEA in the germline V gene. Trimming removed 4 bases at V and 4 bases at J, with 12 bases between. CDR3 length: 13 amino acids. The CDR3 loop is CSVGRQGSDTQYF. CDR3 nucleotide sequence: TGCAGCGTTGGGAGGCAGGGCTCAGATACGCAGTATTTT.

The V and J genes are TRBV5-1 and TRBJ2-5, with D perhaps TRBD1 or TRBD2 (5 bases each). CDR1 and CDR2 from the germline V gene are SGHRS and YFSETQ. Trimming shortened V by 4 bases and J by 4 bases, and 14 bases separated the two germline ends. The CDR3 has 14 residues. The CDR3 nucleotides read TGCGCCAGCAGCCTCCCGGGGCCAGGAGAGACCCAGTACTTC. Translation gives CASSLPGPGETQYF.

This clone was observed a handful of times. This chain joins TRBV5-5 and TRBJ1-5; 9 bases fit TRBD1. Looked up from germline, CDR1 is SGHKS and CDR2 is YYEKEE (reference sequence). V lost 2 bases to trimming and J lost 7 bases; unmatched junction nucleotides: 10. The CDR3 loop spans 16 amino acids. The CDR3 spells CASSLLGQGSRQPQHF. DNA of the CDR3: TGTGCCAGCAGCTTATTGGGACAGGGCAGTCGGCAGCCCCAGCATTTT.

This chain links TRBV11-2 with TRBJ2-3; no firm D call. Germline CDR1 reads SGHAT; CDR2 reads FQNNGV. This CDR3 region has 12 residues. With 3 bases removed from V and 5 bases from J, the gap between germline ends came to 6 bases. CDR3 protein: CASSLEEDTQYF. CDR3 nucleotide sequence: TGTGCCAGCAGCTTGGAAGAAGATACGCAGTATTTT. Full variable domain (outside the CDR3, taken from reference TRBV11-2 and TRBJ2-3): EAGVAQSPRYKIIEKRQSVAFWCNPISGHATLYWYQQILGQGPKLLIQFQNNGVVDDSQLPKDRFSAERLKGVDSTLKIQPAKLEDSAVYLCASSLEEDTQYFGPGTRLTVL.

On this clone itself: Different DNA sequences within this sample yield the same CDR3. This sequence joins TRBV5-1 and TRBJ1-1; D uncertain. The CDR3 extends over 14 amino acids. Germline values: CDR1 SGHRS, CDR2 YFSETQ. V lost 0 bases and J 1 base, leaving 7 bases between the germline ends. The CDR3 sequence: CASSLDRPNTEAFF. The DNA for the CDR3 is TGCGCCAGCAGCTTGGACCGGCCGAACACTGAAGCTTTCTTT. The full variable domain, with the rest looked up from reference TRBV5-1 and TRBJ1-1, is KAGVTQTPRYLIKTRGQQVTLSCSPISGHRSVSWYQQTPGQGLQFLFEYFSETQRNKGNFPGRFSGRQFSNSRSEMNVSTLELGDSALYLCASSLDRPNTEAFFGQGTRLTVV.

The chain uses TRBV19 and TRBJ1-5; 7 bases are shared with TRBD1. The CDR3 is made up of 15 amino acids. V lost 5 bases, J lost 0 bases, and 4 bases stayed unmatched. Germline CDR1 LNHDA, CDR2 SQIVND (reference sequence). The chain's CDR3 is CASSLKGASNQPQHF. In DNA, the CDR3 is TGTGCCAGTAGTCTTAAGGGGGCTAGCAATCAGCCCCAGCATTTT.

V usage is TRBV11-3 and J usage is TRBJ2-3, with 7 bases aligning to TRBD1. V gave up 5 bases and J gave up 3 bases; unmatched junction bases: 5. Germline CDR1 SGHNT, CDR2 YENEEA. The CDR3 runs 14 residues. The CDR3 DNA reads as TGTGCCAGCAGCCACCGACAGGGTACAGATACGCAGTATTTT. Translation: CASSHRQGTDTQYF.

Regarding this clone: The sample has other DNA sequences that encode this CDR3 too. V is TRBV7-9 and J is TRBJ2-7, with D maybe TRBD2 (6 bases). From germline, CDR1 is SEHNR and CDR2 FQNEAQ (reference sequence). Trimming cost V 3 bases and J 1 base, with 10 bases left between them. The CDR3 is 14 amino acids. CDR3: CASSLGGVSYEQYF. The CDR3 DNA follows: TGTGCCAGCAGCTTGGGGGGTGTTTCCTACGAGCAGTACTTC. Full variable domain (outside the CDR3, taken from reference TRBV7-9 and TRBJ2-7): DTGVSQNPRHKITKRGQNVTFRCDPISEHNRLYWYRQTLGQGPEFLTYFQNEAQLEKSRLLSDRFSAERPKGSFSTLEIQRTEQGDSAMYLCASSLGGVSYEQYFGPGTRLTVT.

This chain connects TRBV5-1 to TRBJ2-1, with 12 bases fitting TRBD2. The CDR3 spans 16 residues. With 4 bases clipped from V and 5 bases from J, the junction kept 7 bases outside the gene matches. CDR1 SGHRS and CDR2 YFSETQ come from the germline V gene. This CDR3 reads CASSSKLAGGNNEQFF. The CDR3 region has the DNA TGCGCCAGCAGCAGTAAACTAGCGGGAGGTAACAATGAGCAGTTCTTC.

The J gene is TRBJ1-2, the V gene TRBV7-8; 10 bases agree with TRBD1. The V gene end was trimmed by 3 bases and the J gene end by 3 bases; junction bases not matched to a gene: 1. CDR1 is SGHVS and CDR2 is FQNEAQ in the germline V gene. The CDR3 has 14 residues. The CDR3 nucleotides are TGTGCCAGCAGCTTTGGACAGGGGGACTATGGCTACACCTTC. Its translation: CASSFGQGDYGYTF.

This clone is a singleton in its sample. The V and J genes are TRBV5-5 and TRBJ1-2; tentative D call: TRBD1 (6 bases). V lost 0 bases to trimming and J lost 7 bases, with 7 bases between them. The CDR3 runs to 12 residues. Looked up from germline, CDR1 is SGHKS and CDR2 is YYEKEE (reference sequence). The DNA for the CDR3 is TGTGCCAGCAGCTTGGACAGGGTTGGCTACACCTTC. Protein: CASSLDRVGYTF.

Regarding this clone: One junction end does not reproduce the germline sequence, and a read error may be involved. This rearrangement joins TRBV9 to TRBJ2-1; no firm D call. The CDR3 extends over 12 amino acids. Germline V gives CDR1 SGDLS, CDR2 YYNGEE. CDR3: CVSSVVGLEQFF. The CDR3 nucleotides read TGTGTCAGCAGCGTAGTCGGCCTGGAGCAGTTCTTC.

The CDR3: CASSPNLGDEAFF. The CDR3 nucleotides read TGTGCCAGCTCACCTAACCTGGGTGATGAAGCTTTCTTT. The rearrangement uses TRBV18 and TRBJ1-1, with D unresolved. The CDR3 covers 13 residues. Trimming removed 3 bases at V and 7 bases at J, with 12 bases between. Germline V CDR1 and CDR2: KGHSH, LQKENI. Drawing the rest from reference TRBV18 and TRBJ1-1, the complete variable domain is NAGVMQNPRHLVRRRGQEARLRCSPMKGHSHVYWYRQLPEEGLKFMVYLQKENIIDESGMPKERFSAEFPKEGPSILRIQQVVRGDSAAYFCASSPNLGDEAFFGQGTRLTVV.

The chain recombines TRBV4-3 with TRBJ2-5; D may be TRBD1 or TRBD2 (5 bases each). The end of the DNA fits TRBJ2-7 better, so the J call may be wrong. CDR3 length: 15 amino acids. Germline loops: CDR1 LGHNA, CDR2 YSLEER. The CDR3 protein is CASSLSTKGRDEQYF. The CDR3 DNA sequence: TGCGCCAGCAGCCTCTCTACAAAGGGGCGGGACGAGCAGTACTTC.

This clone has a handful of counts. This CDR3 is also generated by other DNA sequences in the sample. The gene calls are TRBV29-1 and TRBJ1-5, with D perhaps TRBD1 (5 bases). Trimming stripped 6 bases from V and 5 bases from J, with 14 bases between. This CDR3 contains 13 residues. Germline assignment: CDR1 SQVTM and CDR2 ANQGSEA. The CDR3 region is CSVSRGSDQPQHF. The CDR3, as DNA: TGCAGCGTGAGTAGGGGTTCGGATCAGCCCCAGCATTTT.

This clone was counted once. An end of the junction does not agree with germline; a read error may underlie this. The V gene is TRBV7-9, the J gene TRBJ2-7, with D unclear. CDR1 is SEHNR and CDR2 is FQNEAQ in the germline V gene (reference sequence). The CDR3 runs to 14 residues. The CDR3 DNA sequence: TGTGCCAGCAGCATAGCCTCCCTCTCCTACGAGCAGTACTTC. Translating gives CASSIASLSYEQYF.

The CDR3 region has the DNA TGCGCCAGCAGCCTTCTGGGTGGCAGGTCCTACTATGGCTACACCTTC. Translated, it gives CASSLLGGRSYYGYTF. The gene calls are TRBV5-1 and TRBJ1-2, with D hard to call. The CDR3 loop spans 16 amino acids. Germline CDR1 reads SGHRS; CDR2 reads YFSETQ. V lost 4 bases to trimming and J lost 3 bases, with 19 bases between them.

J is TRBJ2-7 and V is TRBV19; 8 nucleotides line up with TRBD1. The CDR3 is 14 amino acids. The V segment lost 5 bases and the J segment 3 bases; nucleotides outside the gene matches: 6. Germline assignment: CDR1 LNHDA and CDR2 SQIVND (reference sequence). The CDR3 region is CASSPGGSFYEQYF. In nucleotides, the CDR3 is TGTGCCAGTAGTCCAGGGGGCTCTTTCTACGAGCAGTACTTC.

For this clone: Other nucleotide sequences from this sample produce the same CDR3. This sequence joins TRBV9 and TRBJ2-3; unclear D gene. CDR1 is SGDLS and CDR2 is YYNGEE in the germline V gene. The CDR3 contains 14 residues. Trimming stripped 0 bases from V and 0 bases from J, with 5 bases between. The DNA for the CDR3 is TGTGCCAGCAGCGTAGGGGAAAGCACAGATACGCAGTATTTT. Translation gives CASSVGESTDTQYF.